A single sample gave rise to the 17 T cell receptor beta chains below, sequenced in a study of shared clonotypes between healthy human individuals. This table comes from immunoSEQ multiplex PCR, and its TCRdb copy is limited to in-frame clones, with some not included. This table has approximately 720,000 clones, approximately 75% appearing once. What was sequenced was memory CD4+ T cells sorted from blood. This sample's subset: CD45RA-negative fraction. The receptor set was obtained from a woman in her 30s in good health.

The chain carries TRBV10-1 and TRBJ1-2; TRBD1 matches 8 bases. This CDR3 contains 13 residues. The V gene's germline CDR1 is WNHNN and CDR2 SYGVQD (reference sequence). V shed 7 bases and J 9 bases; nucleotides not matched to a gene: 10. The CDR3 coding sequence is TGCGCCAGCATGGGCAGGGGGCGCGTAAGCTACACCTTC. It yields the protein CASMGRGRVSYTF.

Only a few counts were recorded for this clone. The chain couples TRBV30 to TRBJ2-7; 7 bases line up with TRBD2. V was clipped by 0 bases and J by 5 bases; unmatched bases: 13. The CDR3 covers 16 residues. The germline gives CDR1 GTSNPN, CDR2 SVGIG (reference sequence). The CDR3 protein is CAWSVPLGRGKDEQYF. CDR3 DNA sequence: TGTGCCTGGAGTGTTCCCTTAGGGCGGGGGAAGGACGAGCAGTACTTC.

This clone was picked up a small number of times. The rearrangement uses TRBV5-1 and TRBJ1-4; TRBD1 is a possible D gene (5 bases). The CDR3 has 15 amino acids. Germline V gene lookup returns CDR1 SGHRS and CDR2 YFSETQ. Trimming took 0 bases from V and 7 from J, leaving 13 bases between them. In DNA form, the CDR3 reads TGCGCCAGCAGCTTGGAGCGGGGCGCGGGTGAAAAACTGTTTTTT. As protein: CASSLERGAGEKLFF. The complete variable domain, with remaining parts taken from reference TRBV5-1 and TRBJ1-4, reads KAGVTQTPRYLIKTRGQQVTLSCSPISGHRSVSWYQQTPGQGLQFLFEYFSETQRNKGNFPGRFSGRQFSNSRSEMNVSTLELGDSALYLCASSLERGAGEKLFFGSGTQLSVL.

In this sample, this clone turned up a few times. The chain links TRBV6-1 to TRBJ1-5; 7 bases are shared with TRBD1. The length of the CDR3 is 15 residues. V dropped 6 bases and J dropped 3; count of bases not matched to a gene: 8. Germline V gives CDR1 MNHNS, CDR2 SASEGT. CDR3 loop: CASRERQGYNQPQHF. In DNA, the CDR3 is TGTGCCAGCAGAGAAAGACAGGGTTACAATCAGCCCCAGCATTTT.

The rearrangement uses TRBV7-8 and TRBJ2-7; D possibly uses TRBD1 or TRBD2 (5 bases each). CDR1 and CDR2 (germline): SGHVS, FQNEAQ. The CDR3 extends over 20 amino acids. V lost 4 bases, J lost 0 bases, and 28 bases lay in between. The CDR3 DNA is TGTGCCAGCAGCTCACGAGTGAGGGGCCTAGACTCTAAGGGCTCCTACGAGCAGTACTTC. It translates to CASSSRVRGLDSKGSYEQYF.

This clone was recorded once. The V gene is TRBV2, the J gene TRBJ1-4; 7 bases map to TRBD1. The CDR3 is made up of 15 amino acids. The ends lost 8 bases at V and 7 bases at J; junction bases unmatched: 13. Germline V CDR1 and CDR2: SNHLY, FYNNEI. In DNA, the CDR3 is TGTGCCAGCTCCCCACAGGGGATAGGAAGTGAAAAACTGTTTTTT. Translated, it gives CASSPQGIGSEKLFF.

This chain uses TRBV11-2 with TRBJ2-3, with D possibly matching TRBD2 (6 bases). Trimming took 5 bases from V and 0 from J, leaving 12 bases between them. CDR3 length equals 15 residues. Germline V gene data show CDR1 as SGHAT and CDR2 as FQNNGV. CDR3 DNA: TGTGCCAGCAGCCATAGCGGAGCAAGCACAGATACGCAGTATTTT. As protein: CASSHSGASTDTQYF.

The J gene is TRBJ2-2, the V gene TRBV7-9, with D perhaps assigned TRBD1 or TRBD2 (5 bases each). V was pared by 5 bases and J by 0 bases, with 7 bases between. This CDR3 has 14 residues. From germline, CDR1 is SEHNR and CDR2 FQNEAQ (reference sequence). CDR3 bases: TGTGCCAGCAGCGGGGGTGCGAACACCGGGGAGCTGTTTTTT. It yields the protein CASSGGANTGELFF.

This clone was recorded a few times. J is TRBJ1-5 and V is TRBV30; D call uncertain. This CDR3 has 15 residues. CDR1 and CDR2 (germline): GTSNPN, SVGIG (reference sequence). Deletions cut 5 bases from V and 0 bases from J, with 14 bases between. This CDR3 reads CAWATGGNSNQPQHF. CDR3 in DNA: TGTGCCTGGGCCACGGGTGGAAATAGCAATCAGCCCCAGCATTTT.

This chain uses TRBV28 with TRBJ1-5; tentatively, D is TRBD1 (5 bases). The CDR3 has 17 amino acids. From germline, CDR1 is MDHEN and CDR2 SYDVKM. The V end was cut by 1 base, the J end by 3 bases, with 16 bases between. CDR3 region: CASSLLVWGSHNQPQHF. For the CDR3, the DNA is TGTGCCAGCAGTTTATTGGTTTGGGGCAGTCACAATCAGCCCCAGCATTTT.

In its sample, this clone was seen a few times. This sequence joins TRBV5-1 and TRBJ1-2; TRBD1 aligns across 12 bases. The CDR3 contains 15 residues. Per germline, CDR1 SGHRS and CDR2 YFSETQ. V lost 0 bases to trimming and J lost 8 bases; unmatched junction nucleotides: 5. CDR3 DNA sequence: TGCGCCAGCAGCTTGGAGGGACAGGGGGCAAAAGGCTACACCTTC. Translated, it gives CASSLEGQGAKGYTF.

This clone was observed a handful of times. This chain links TRBV19 with TRBJ2-5; TRBD2 is a possible D gene (5 bases). The CDR3 loop spans 14 amino acids. V was shortened by 6 bases and J by 5 bases, with 16 bases between the two germline ends. CDR1 is LNHDA, CDR2 SQIVND, per germline (reference sequence). The chain's CDR3 is CASSLVGERETQYF. DNA of the CDR3: TGTGCCAGTAGCCTCGTCGGGGAAAGGGAGACCCAGTACTTC.

The genes are TRBV7-2 and TRBJ2-7; D perhaps matches TRBD1 (5 bases). The V and J ends lost 3 bases and 3 bases respectively, with 15 bases between them. CDR3 length equals 15 residues. Germline V gives CDR1 SGHTA, CDR2 FQGNSA. The CDR3 protein is CASSFDRQLGYEQYF. In DNA, the CDR3 is TGTGCCAGCAGCTTCGACCGACAGCTAGGCTACGAGCAGTACTTC.

The chain joins TRBV27 to TRBJ1-2; a weak D match, TRBD1 (5 bases). Germline V gives CDR1 MNHEY, CDR2 SMNVEV (reference sequence). The CDR3 length is 15 residues. Trimming left V 5 bases short and J 1 base short, with 14 bases between. The CDR3 sequence: CASSRRREYNYGYTF. CDR3 bases: TGTGCCAGCAGTAGACGCAGGGAATATAACTATGGCTACACCTTC.

This clone was counted between two and nine times. V and J are TRBV7-9 and TRBJ2-3; D is unresolved. This CDR3 region has 14 residues. From germline, CDR1 is SEHNR and CDR2 FQNEAQ (reference sequence). Trimming removed 5 bases at V and 6 bases at J, with 15 bases between. This CDR3 reads CASSRAQSPDTQYF. The CDR3 coding sequence is TGTGCCAGCAGCAGGGCCCAGTCACCTGATACGCAGTATTTT.

This clone was seen many times. The rearrangement joins TRBV27 to TRBJ2-7; TRBD2 matches 14 bases. The CDR3 spans 14 residues. The V and J ends lost 8 bases and 9 bases, in that order; junction bases with no gene match: 9. CDR1 and CDR2 from the germline V gene are MNHEY and SMNVEV (reference sequence). The CDR3: CASGTGLAGEGQYF. Here the CDR3 DNA reads TGTGCCAGCGGGACGGGACTAGCGGGAGAGGGGCAGTACTTC.

The count of this clone is one. V and J are TRBV10-1 and TRBJ2-3; 10 bases match TRBD1. Looked up from germline, CDR1 is WNHNN and CDR2 is SYGVQD (reference sequence). The CDR3 loop spans 14 amino acids. The ends lost 3 bases at V and 12 bases at J; junction bases unmatched: 9. The CDR3: CASSESGTGALQYF. DNA of the CDR3: TGCGCCAGCAGTGAATCCGGGACAGGGGCTCTACAGTATTTT.